This TCR beta chain originates from a study of blood T cells in healthy people across ages (dated by TCRdb to 2013 to 2016). Turning to the overall study: Template switching captured roughly one uniquely barcoded TCR beta cDNA molecule per two T cells in model experiments. Using deep sequencing normalized with unique cDNA molecular identifiers, the study measured how TCR beta repertoire diversity changes with age. The donors were split into four age groups: young (average around 15 years), middle-aged (nearly 40), aged (62) and long-lived (roughly 77). To avoid experimental bias, donors of different ages were distributed randomly across sequencing lanes. For two donors (one aged 18 to 30 and one aged 80 or older), the study analyzed two additional independent replicas of 1 million unique cDNA reads from the same blood draw. Paper-wide results and their limitations: Compared with the aged group, the long-lived group had more naive CD4+ T cells, fewer expanded clones and increased TCR diversity, suggesting age selection. There was a strong correlation between observed TCR beta diversity and the percentage of naive T cells measured by flow cytometry. Observed TCR beta diversity per million T cells fell roughly linearly with age, and a significant reduction was already apparent by age roughly 40. Estimates of total diversity from one million sequenced T cells were regarded as lower bounds and underestimates. Conclusive comparison of naive and antigen-experienced compartments was prevented by the profiling of bulk unsorted PBMCs. Because donor CMV infection status was unknown, age-related changes in expanded clonotypes were potentially confounded.

This clonotype has at least ten counts. Its recognized antigen is unknown. The record has no base qualities; no much larger clone is one base away. The germline V gene supplies CDR1 KGHDR and CDR2 SFDVKD. Including the terminal cysteine and phenylalanine, the CDR3 comprises 15 residues. Only the CDR3 region is kept as DNA, spanning 45 bases read in frame from base 1. V is trimmed back by 5 bases and J by 5 bases, and the junction contains 11 bases that no gene match accounts for. The donors were roughly 40 Caucasian individuals from Russia, aged 6 to 90 years, who were systemically healthy. Approximately 11 milliliters of peripheral blood were drawn from each donor into EDTA-treated Vacutainer tubes. Ficoll-Paque density-gradient centrifugation was used to isolate PBMCs, with at least 7 million per sample. Total RNA, at least 6 micrograms per sample, was extracted from PBMCs with Trizol reagent. Naive CD45RAhigh/CD27high T cell percentages were measured by flow cytometry on a PBMC aliquot from every donor.

Library method: 5' RACE. The sample was run on an Illumina HiSeq 2500. The second PCR ran for roughly 6 to 11 cycles and used a J-beta primer mix along with a sample-barcoded 5' primer. Each TCR beta cDNA molecule received a unique molecular identifier from a template-switch 5' adaptor carrying 12 random nucleotides. Each sample yielded at least 3 million CDR3-containing paired-end reads. First-strand cDNA was synthesized from all RNA with the Mint cDNA synthesis kit, primed by a TRBC-specific oligonucleotide. All cDNA was treated with uracil-DNA glycosylase and then went through a first 18-cycle PCR with the universal primers M1SS and BC2_uni_R. Per the original workflow: For normalization, 1 million high-quality reads were randomly selected from each sample, with every read carrying a distinct molecular identifier. Instead of being binned into consensus sequences, reads that shared molecular identifiers were thrown out. MiTCR, with a Q25 quality threshold and the strictest error-elimination algorithm, was used for CDR3 identification, clonotype clustering and error correction. A nonparametric unseen species model with Euler transformation was used to estimate lower-bound total TCR beta diversity. TCRdb ran its own pipeline on the public reads, namely fastp trimming at Q25 and MiXCR clone calling, and kept in-frame beta chains. Duplicate CDR3 protein sequences are folded into a single record with the most common DNA and genes. These V and J calls rely on TCRdb rather than the paper's analysis. The sample data list 710,000 or so distinct CDR3 sequences, and roughly 30% of these were observed just once. The top ten hold about 16% of the sample.

The clonotype originates from a woman over 75 in good health. Donor details come from another sample of the same person, matched by shared clones. The sample comprised blood. The V gene is TRBV24-1 and the J gene is TRBJ2-7, with 7 bases in between that match TRBD2. CDR3 region: CATSVGTGGEDEQYF. The bases are TGTGCCACCAGTGTCGGGACGGGGGGAGAGGACGAGCAGTACTTC.